This TCR beta chain derives from a study of blood T cell repertoires in COVID-19. Authors' analysis steps: Cell counts per sample came from amplifying reference gene primers. The repertoire was sequenced with immunoSEQ multiplex PCR; TCRdb's copy has only in-frame clones and lacks some. That table is the source of V, J and clone size, and D and trimming were worked out from the DNA. The sample carries about 140,000 clones, 84% recorded once. The V and J ends lost 5 bases and 1 base respectively, with 12 bases between them. This CDR3 has 14 residues. From germline, CDR1 is SQVTM and CDR2 ANQGSEA. Cohort placement rested on clinical history that participants reported themselves.

Specimen: PBMCs or T cells enriched from blood (not recorded which). The chain couples TRBV29-1 to TRBJ1-3; tentative D call: TRBD1 (5 bases). The receptor's source is a woman in her forties or fifties with acute COVID-19. The CDR3 sequence is CSVTPDSSGNTIYF. The CDR3 DNA sequence: TGCAGCGTTACTCCTGACAGTTCTGGAAACACCATATATTTT.